This T cell receptor beta chain was captured by sequencing in a study of blood T cell repertoires in COVID-19. Study details: Some COVID-19 samples were acute and others convalescent; all came from the United States, Italy and Spain. Nucleic acid was either cDNA or gDNA, and it came from T cells, B-cell-depleted T cells, or PBMCs.

The V end was cut by 9 bases, the J end by 1 base, with 12 bases between. CDR1 WSHSY and CDR2 SAAADI come from the germline V gene. This CDR3 contains 13 residues. In the original analysis: Cell counts per sample came from amplifying reference gene primers. Profiling relied on immunoSEQ multiplex PCR, and the TCRdb table lists in-frame clones only, not all of them. D and trimming were read from the DNA, whereas the V and J calls and clone size are those reported in that table. The repertoire holds 110,000 or so clones, with about 85% as singletons. The chain uses TRBV10-2 and TRBJ1-1; D is unresolved. Sequenced input: peripheral blood. The origin of this receptor is a woman aged 70-85 years with acute or convalescent COVID-19. Here the CDR3 reads CASAAGGNTEAFF. CDR3 nucleotide sequence: TGCGCCAGTGCCGCGGGAGGGAACACTGAAGCTTTCTTT.